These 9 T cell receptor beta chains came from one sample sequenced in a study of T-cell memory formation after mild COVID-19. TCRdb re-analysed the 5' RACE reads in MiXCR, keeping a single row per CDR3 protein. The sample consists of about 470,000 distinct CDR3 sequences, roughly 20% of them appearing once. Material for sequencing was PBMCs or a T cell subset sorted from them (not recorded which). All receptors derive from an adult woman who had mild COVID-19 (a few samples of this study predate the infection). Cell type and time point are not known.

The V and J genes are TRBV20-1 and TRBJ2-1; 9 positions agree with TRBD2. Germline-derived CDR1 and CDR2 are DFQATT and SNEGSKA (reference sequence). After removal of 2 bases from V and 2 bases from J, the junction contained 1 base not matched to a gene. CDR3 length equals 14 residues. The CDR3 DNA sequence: TGCAGTGCTAGACCTAGCGGGGCCTACAATGAGCAGTTCTTC. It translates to CSARPSGAYNEQFF.

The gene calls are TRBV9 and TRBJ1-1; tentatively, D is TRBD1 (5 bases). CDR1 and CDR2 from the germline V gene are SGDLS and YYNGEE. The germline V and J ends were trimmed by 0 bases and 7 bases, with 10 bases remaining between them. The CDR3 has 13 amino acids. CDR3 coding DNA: TGTGCCAGCAGCGTAGGGCAGGGAGATGAAGCTTTCTTT. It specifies CASSVGQGDEAFF.

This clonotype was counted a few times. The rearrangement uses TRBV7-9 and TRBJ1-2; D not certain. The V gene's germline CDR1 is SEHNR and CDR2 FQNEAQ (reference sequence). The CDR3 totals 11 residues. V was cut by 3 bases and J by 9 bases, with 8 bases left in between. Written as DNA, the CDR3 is TGTGCCAGCAGCTTCGACCGGAGCTACACCTTC. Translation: CASSFDRSYTF.

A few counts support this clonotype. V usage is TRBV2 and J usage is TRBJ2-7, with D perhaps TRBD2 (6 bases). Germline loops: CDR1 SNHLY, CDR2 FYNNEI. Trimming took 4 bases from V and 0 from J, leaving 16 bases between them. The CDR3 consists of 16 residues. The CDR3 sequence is CASSVREIAASYEQYF. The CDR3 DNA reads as TGTGCCAGCAGTGTTCGGGAAATAGCGGCCTCCTACGAGCAGTACTTC. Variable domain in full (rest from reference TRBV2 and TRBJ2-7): EPEVTQTPSHQVTQMGQEVILRCVPISNHLYFYWYRQILGQKVEFLVSFYNNEISEKSEIFDDQFSVERPDGSNFTLKIRSTKLEDSAMYFCASSVREIAASYEQYFGPGTRLTVT.

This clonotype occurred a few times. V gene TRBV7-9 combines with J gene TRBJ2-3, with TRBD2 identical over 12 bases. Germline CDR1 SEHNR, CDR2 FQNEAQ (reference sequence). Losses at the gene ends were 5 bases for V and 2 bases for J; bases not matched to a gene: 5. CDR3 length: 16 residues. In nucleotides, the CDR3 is TGTGCCAGCAGCCGACTAGCGGGAGAGTTCACAGATACGCAGTATTTT. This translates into CASSRLAGEFTDTQYF. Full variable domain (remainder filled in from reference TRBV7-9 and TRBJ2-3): DTGVSQNPRHKITKRGQNVTFRCDPISEHNRLYWYRQTLGQGPEFLTYFQNEAQLEKSRLLSDRFSAERPKGSFSTLEIQRTEQGDSAMYLCASSRLAGEFTDTQYFGPGTRLTVL.

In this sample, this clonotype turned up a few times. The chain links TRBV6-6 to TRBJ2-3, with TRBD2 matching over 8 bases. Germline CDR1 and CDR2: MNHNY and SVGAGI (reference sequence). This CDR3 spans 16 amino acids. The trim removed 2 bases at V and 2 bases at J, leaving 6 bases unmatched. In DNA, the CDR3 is TGTGCCAGCAGTTACACGAGTAGCGGGGTCACAGATACGCAGTATTTT. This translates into CASSYTSSGVTDTQYF.

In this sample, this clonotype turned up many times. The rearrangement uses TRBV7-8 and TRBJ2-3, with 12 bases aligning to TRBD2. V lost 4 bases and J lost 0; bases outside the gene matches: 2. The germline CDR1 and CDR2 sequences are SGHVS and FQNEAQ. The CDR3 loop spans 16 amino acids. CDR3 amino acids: CASSWTSGTSTDTQYF. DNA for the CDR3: TGTGCCAGCAGCTGGACTAGCGGGACGAGCACAGATACGCAGTATTTT.

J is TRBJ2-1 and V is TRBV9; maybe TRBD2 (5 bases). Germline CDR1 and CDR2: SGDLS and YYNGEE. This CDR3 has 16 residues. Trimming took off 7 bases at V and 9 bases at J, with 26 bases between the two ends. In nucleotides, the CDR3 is TGTGCCAGCGCCCCAGGCGACTACCTCGACCTGGGTGAGCAGTTCTTC. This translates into CASAPGDYLDLGEQFF.

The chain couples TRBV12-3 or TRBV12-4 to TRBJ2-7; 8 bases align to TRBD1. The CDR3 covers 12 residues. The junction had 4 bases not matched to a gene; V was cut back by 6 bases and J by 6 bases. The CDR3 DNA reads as TGTGCCAGCAGCACACAGGGGGGCGAGCAGTACTTC. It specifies CASSTQGGEQYF.